The TCR beta chain under discussion was sequenced for a study of cytotoxic CD8 clonotypes in ibrutinib-treated CLL. Overall study: Collecting the response samples happened after a median 12 months of treatment, with a range of 6 to 36.

The table came from immunoSEQ multiplex PCR; TCRdb's copy has only in-frame clones and leaves some out. The top ten clones hold about 4.9% of a sample with 160,000 or so clones, about 80% of them seen once. Germline loops: CDR1 SGDLS, CDR2 YYNGEE. V was clipped by 3 bases and J by 9 bases; unmatched bases: 8. The CDR3 has 16 residues. Notes on this clone: Its matching antigen is unknown.

General observations from the study: Clonality increased with ibrutinib response but returned toward baseline at progression.

The chain joins TRBV9 to TRBJ2-3; 15 bases are shared with TRBD2. The receptor was derived from a human donor with chronic lymphocytic leukemia. The starting material was PBMCs, obtained after 24 months of ibrutinib treatment. The CDR3 coding sequence is TGTGCCAGCAGCGCGGGACTAGCGGGAGGAGGACGGACGCAGTATTTT. It yields the protein CASSAGLAGGGRTQYF.